This record concerns one T cell receptor beta chain sequence. This clone was recorded once. No antigen is known for it. No base quality information exists; no much larger clone differs at one position. The source of the sample is a study of blood T cell repertoires in COVID-19 (dated by TCRdb to 2020 to 2021). Broadly, across the study: Collaborator samples came from the United States, Italy and Spain and covered acute and convalescent phases of COVID-19. The prospective study material was composed of cDNA or gDNA derived from T cells, B-cell-depleted T cells, or PBMCs. Deeply sampled blood TCRbeta repertoires from subjects exposed to, actively infected with, or recovered from COVID-19 were included in the dataset. The repertoires were released in a freely available public database intended as a resource for research on the immune response to SARS-CoV-2. Samples were obtained from the ongoing ImmuneRACE study (first 160 participants) and from 1,200 or so subjects provided by 6 global collaborators. A de-identified subject ID, COVID-19 status, age in years and sex were almost always included in the sample metadata. Where HLA class I and class II types were available, the types were taken from metadata supplied by the sample provider, not from assay-based typing.

TCRbeta CDR3 regions were amplified from genomic DNA by means of the immunoSEQ Assay, a bias-controlled multiplex PCR. The paper's data handling went like this. Nucleated cell counts per sample were estimated from amplification of reference gene primers within the assay. To quantify the absolute abundance of each unique TCRbeta CDR3 rearrangement, sequence reads were collapsed and filtered. For each sample, productive Simpson clonality was calculated by taking the square root of Simpson's diversity index across productive rearrangements. Sourced from immuneACCESS, this table was stored by TCRdb with only in-frame sequences that have V and J called. A share of the clones is absent; for the studies checked, an unresolved V gene accounts for under half, and the remainder has no known explanation. From that table come the V and J calls and clone size; the DNA was used to work out D and trimming. This sample is represented by around 270,000 clones; around 84% of them were singletons. The ten largest account for 1.5% of the sample.

What the research found in general, with its limitations: The quantity of clinical and demographic metadata differed by source and by participant and was supplied without curation.

A second Seattle source provided samples from volunteer blood donors who had recovered from COVID-19. The collaborating institutions used their own protocols to collect whole blood in K2EDTA tubes. For TCRbeta analysis, collaborators shipped samples in one of three forms: frozen whole blood, isolated PBMCs, or DNA extracted from either of those sample types. Taken from cysteine to phenylalanine, the CDR3 has 14 residues. Of the read, only the CDR3 DNA is kept; its 42 bases are in frame from base 1. V and J are trimmed by 2 bases and 5 bases, and the gene matches miss 3 bases of the junction. Per the germline V gene, SGHNT is the CDR1 and YENEEA is the CDR2.

The sequenced material came from peripheral blood. This clonotype originated in a woman in her forties who had recovered from COVID-19. The chain joins TRBV11-3 to TRBJ2-3, with 8 middle bases fitting TRBD1. The nucleotide sequence reads as follows: TGTGCCAGCAGCTTATCTACAGGGGGAGATACGCAGTATTTT. The encoded protein is CASSLSTGGDTQYF.